These 11 T cell receptor beta chains came from one sample sequenced in a study of T cells in Graves' hyperthyroidism and ophthalmopathy. Amplification targeted TCR beta CDR3 regions from RNA transcripts. First-round RT-PCR targeting the TCR CDR3 was performed with the HTBI primer set. TCRdb reanalysed the multiplex PCR reads using MiXCR and keeps one entry per CDR3 protein. This table holds more than 300,000 distinct CDR3 sequences, approximately 13% found once. Sequencing was done on a sample of blood. Source of these receptors: a woman between 18 and 30 years old with Graves' hyperthyroidism.

The rearrangement uses TRBV18 and TRBJ2-4; 8 bases match TRBD1. V lost 2 bases and J lost 3; bases outside the gene matches: 9. The CDR3 runs 17 residues. Germline-derived CDR1 and CDR2 are KGHSH and LQKENI. CDR3 protein: CASSPNAQGASKNIQYF. The CDR3 nucleotides are TGTGCCAGCTCACCAAACGCTCAGGGGGCGAGCAAAAACATTCAGTACTTC.

This clonotype was seen ten or more times. The rearrangement links TRBV2 to TRBJ1-4; maybe TRBD1 (5 bases). V was cut by 7 bases and J by 1 base, with 10 bases left in between. The CDR3 extends over 14 amino acids. The V gene's germline CDR1 is SNHLY and CDR2 FYNNEI. DNA of the CDR3: TGTGCCAGCACCTGGGACGGAACTAATGAAAAACTGTTTTTT. It translates to CASTWDGTNEKLFF.

This clonotype appeared many times. The chain has TRBV6-2 or TRBV6-3 and TRBJ2-1; 7 positions match TRBD1. Trimming cost V 6 bases and J 0 bases; bases outside gene matches: 5. The CDR3 loop spans 15 amino acids. Germline V gives CDR1 MNHEY, CDR2 SVGEGT. The CDR3: CASSRDRVSYNEQFF. CDR3 nucleotides: TGTGCCAGCAGCCGCGACAGGGTCTCCTACAATGAGCAGTTCTTC.

This clonotype was seen many times. This chain uses TRBV5-1 with TRBJ2-1; the match to TRBD1 covers 8 bases. The CDR3 sequence is 15 residues long. With 3 bases clipped from V and 1 base from J, the junction kept 3 bases outside the gene matches. The germline gives CDR1 SGHRS, CDR2 YFSETQ. DNA of the CDR3: TGCGCCAGCAGCTCACAGGGGGAATCCTACAATGAGCAGTTCTTC. Translating gives CASSSQGESYNEQFF.

This clonotype has at least ten counts. The V call is TRBV6-1, the J call TRBJ2-6; a possible D gene is TRBD2 (5 bases). Trimming left V 5 bases short and J 0 bases short, with 8 bases between. From germline, CDR1 is MNHNS and CDR2 SASEGT. The CDR3 runs 15 residues. The CDR3 region has the DNA TGTGCCAGCAGTTTTGGGAGCTCTGGGGCCAACGTCCTGACTTTC. It is translated as CASSFGSSGANVLTF.

This clonotype has at least ten counts. V gene TRBV7-9 combines with J gene TRBJ2-1, with 10 bases aligning to TRBD1. From germline, CDR1 is SEHNR and CDR2 FQNEAQ (reference sequence). Losses at the gene ends were 3 bases for V and 8 bases for J; bases not matched to a gene: 4. The CDR3 runs to 14 residues. CDR3: CASSFRTGGDEQFF. The DNA of the CDR3 is TGTGCCAGCAGCTTCAGGACAGGGGGAGATGAGCAGTTCTTC. Full variable domain (missing parts from reference TRBV7-9 and TRBJ2-1): DTGVSQNPRHKITKRGQNVTFRCDPISEHNRLYWYRQTLGQGPEFLTYFQNEAQLEKSRLLSDRFSAERPKGSFSTLEIQRTEQGDSAMYLCASSFRTGGDEQFFGPGTRLTVL.

Many counts were recorded for this clonotype. The rearrangement links TRBV9 to TRBJ1-6; no clear D. Trimming pared 4 bases from V and 0 bases from J, leaving 11 bases between. The CDR3 runs to 16 residues. Germline CDR1 is SGDLS and CDR2 is YYNGEE. Here the CDR3 reads CASSPGMSSYNSPLHF. DNA of the CDR3: TGTGCCAGCAGCCCCGGGATGAGCTCCTATAATTCACCCCTCCACTTT.

This clonotype came up many times. The chain recombines TRBV4-1 with TRBJ2-7, with unresolved D. Per the germline V gene, CDR1 is MGHRA and CDR2 is YSYEKL. The CDR3 is 14 amino acids. V lost 1 base, J lost 4 bases, and 11 bases lay in between. The CDR3 reads CASSQVGQWYEQYF. The DNA of the CDR3 is TGCGCCAGCAGCCAAGTAGGCCAATGGTACGAGCAGTACTTC.

This clonotype was seen repeatedly, ten times or more. The chain employs TRBV3-1 and TRBJ2-7; D remains ambiguous. Trimming took 0 bases from V and 6 from J, leaving 9 bases between them. This CDR3 is built from 13 residues. Germline CDR1 reads LGHDT; CDR2 reads YNNKEL (reference sequence). The CDR3 bases are TGTGCCAGCAGCCAAGAACATTTCTCCGAGCAGTACTTC. Protein product: CASSQEHFSEQYF.

This clonotype has a handful of counts. The V gene is TRBV4-2, the J gene TRBJ2-7; no definite D call. Germline CDR1 LGHNA, CDR2 YNFKEQ. This CDR3 spans 15 amino acids. Trimming removed 1 base from V and 1 base from J, with 11 bases in between. The CDR3 loop reads CASSQVSGQSYEQYF. The DNA of the CDR3 is TGTGCCAGCAGCCAAGTTAGTGGGCAGTCCTACGAGCAGTACTTC.

This clonotype was detected only a few times. The rearrangement uses TRBV7-9 and TRBJ1-2; D is possibly TRBD1 (6 bases). The ends were cut back, 4 bases at V and 4 bases at J, with 10 bases in the middle. CDR1 SEHNR and CDR2 FQNEAQ come from the germline V gene (reference sequence). The CDR3 contains 13 residues. CDR3 amino acids: CASSSRGGYGYTF. For the CDR3, the DNA is TGTGCCAGCAGCTCCAGAGGGGGCTATGGCTACACCTTC. The whole variable domain, remainder taken from reference TRBV7-9 and TRBJ1-2, is DTGVSQNPRHKITKRGQNVTFRCDPISEHNRLYWYRQTLGQGPEFLTYFQNEAQLEKSRLLSDRFSAERPKGSFSTLEIQRTEQGDSAMYLCASSSRGGYGYTFGSGTRLTVV.